The clone carrying this T cell receptor beta chain was counted once. Its antigen is not identified. Second doses were pooled across both intervals (about 4 or about 12 weeks). The data are from a study of T cell responses to AZD1222 COVID-19 vaccine. Study-wide findings and caveats: No day 14 peak samples; only post-peak repertoires were characterized. Reportedly, nearly half of unique spike TCRs recognized epitopes outside B.1.351/B.1.1.7 mutations. Only a handful of AZD1222 recipients, more than 5 in all, had baseline seropositivity.

The assay was immunoSEQ multiplex PCR, and TCRdb's table has in-frame clones only and misses some. The sample shows some 100,000 clones, over 75% of them seen only once. This CDR3 comprises 11 residues. V was clipped by 5 bases and J by 2 bases, with 3 bases between them. From germline, CDR1 is MNHEY and CDR2 SVGEGT. The input for sequencing was peripheral blood, taken 28 days after the second AZD1222 dose. The chain is built from TRBV6-2 or TRBV6-3 and TRBJ2-5; D gene unclear. This receptor was obtained from an adult who received the AZD1222 COVID-19 vaccine. The CDR3 reads CASSTQETQYF. DNA for the CDR3: TGTGCCAGCAGTACACAAGAGACCCAGTACTTC.